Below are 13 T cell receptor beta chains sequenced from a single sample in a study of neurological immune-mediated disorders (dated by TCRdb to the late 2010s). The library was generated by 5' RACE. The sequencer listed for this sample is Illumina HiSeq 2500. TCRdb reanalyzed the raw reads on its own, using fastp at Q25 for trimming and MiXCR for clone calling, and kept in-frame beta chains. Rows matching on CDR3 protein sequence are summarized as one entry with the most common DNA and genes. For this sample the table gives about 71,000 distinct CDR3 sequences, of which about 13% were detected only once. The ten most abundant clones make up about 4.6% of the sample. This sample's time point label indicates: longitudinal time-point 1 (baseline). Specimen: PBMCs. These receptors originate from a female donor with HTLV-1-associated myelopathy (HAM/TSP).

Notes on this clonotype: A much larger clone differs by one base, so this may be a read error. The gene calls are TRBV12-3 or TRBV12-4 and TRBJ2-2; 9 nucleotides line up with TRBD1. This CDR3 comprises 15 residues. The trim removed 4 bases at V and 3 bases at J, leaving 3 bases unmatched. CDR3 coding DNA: TGTGCCAGCAGTTACAGGGGGCAAGACACCGGGGAGCTGTTTTTT. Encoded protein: CASSYRGQDTGELFF.

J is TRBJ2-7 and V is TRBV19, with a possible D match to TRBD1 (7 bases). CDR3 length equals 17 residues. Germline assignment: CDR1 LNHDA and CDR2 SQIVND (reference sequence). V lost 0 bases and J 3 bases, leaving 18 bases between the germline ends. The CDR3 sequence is CASSIDLQTGRLYEQYF. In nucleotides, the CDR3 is TGTGCCAGTAGTATAGATCTTCAGACAGGGAGGCTCTACGAGCAGTACTTC.

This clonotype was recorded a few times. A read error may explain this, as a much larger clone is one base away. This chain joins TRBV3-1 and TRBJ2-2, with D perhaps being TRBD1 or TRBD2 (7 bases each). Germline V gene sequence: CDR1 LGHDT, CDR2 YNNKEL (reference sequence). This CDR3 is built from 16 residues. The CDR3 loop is CVSSPRGGRNTGELFF. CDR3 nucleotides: TGTGTCAGCAGCCCCAGGGGGGGCCGGAACACCGGGGAGCTGTTTTTT.

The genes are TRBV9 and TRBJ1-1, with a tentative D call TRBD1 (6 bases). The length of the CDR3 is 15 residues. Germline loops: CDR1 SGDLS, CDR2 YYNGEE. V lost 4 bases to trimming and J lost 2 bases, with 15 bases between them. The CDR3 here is CASSIGVDSNTEAFF. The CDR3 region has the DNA TGTGCCAGCAGCATAGGTGTGGACAGCAACACTGAAGCTTTCTTT.

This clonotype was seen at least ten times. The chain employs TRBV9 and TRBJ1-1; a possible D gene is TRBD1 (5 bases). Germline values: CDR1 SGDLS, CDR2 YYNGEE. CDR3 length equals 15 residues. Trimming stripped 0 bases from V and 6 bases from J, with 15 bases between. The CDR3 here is CASSVDPGLMAEAFF. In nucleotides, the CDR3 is TGTGCCAGCAGCGTAGATCCGGGGCTTATGGCTGAAGCTTTCTTT.

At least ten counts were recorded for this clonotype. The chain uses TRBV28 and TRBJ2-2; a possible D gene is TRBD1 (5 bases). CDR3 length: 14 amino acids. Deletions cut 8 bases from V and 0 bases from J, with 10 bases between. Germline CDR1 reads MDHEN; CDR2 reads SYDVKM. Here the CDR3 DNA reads TGTGCCAGCTACGACAGAGCGAACACCGGGGAGCTGTTTTTT. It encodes CASYDRANTGELFF. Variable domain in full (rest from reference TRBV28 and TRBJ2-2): DVKVTQSSRYLVKRTGEKVFLECVQDMDHENMFWYRQDPGLGLRLIYFSYDVKMKEKGDIPEGYSVSREKKERFSLILESASTNQTSMYLCASYDRANTGELFFGEGSRLTVL.

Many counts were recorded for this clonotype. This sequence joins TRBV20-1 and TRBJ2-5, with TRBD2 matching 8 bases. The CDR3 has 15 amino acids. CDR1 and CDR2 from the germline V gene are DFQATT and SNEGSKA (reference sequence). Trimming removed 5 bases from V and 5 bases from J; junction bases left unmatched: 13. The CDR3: CSAGAGAGAGETQYF. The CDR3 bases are TGCAGTGCTGGGGCAGGAGCGGGGGCCGGGGAGACCCAGTACTTC.

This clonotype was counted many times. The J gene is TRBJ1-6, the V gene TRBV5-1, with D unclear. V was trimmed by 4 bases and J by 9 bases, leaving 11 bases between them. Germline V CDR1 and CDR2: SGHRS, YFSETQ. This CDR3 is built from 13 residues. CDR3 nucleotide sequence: TGCGCCAGCAGCCCGAGACTGGCTTCACCCCTCCACTTT. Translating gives CASSPRLASPLHF.

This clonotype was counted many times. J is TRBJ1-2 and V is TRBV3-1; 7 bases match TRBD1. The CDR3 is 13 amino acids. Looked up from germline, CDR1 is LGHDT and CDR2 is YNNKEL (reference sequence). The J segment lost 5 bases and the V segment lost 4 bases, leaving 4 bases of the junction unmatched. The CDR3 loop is CASSPGQIYGYTF. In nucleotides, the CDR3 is TGTGCCAGCAGCCCGGGACAGATATATGGCTACACCTTC.

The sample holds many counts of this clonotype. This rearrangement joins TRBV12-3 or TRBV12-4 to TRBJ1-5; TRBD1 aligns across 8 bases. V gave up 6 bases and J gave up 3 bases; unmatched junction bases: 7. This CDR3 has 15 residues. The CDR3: CASRLTGGTNQPQHF. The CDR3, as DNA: TGTGCCAGCAGGTTAACAGGGGGAACCAATCAGCCCCAGCATTTT.

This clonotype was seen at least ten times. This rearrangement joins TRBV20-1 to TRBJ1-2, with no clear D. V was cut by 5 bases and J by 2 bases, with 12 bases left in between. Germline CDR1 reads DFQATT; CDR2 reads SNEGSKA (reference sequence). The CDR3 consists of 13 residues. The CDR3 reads CSAATGRNYGYTF. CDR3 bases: TGCAGTGCTGCAACCGGGAGAAACTATGGCTACACCTTC.

The CDR3 bases are TGTGCCAGCGGTTACAGGGACAATGAGCAGTTCTTC. It specifies CASGYRDNEQFF. This chain links TRBV2 with TRBJ2-1; maybe TRBD1 (6 bases). Trimming cost V 8 bases and J 5 bases, with 10 bases left between them. The CDR3 consists of 12 residues. CDR1 is SNHLY, CDR2 FYNNEI, per germline.

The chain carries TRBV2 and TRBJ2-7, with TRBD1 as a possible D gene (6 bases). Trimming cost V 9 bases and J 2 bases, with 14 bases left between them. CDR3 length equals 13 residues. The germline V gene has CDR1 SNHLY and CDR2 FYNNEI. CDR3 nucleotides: TGTGCCAGAACCCTGCAGGGGACCTACGAGCAGTACTTC. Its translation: CARTLQGTYEQYF.